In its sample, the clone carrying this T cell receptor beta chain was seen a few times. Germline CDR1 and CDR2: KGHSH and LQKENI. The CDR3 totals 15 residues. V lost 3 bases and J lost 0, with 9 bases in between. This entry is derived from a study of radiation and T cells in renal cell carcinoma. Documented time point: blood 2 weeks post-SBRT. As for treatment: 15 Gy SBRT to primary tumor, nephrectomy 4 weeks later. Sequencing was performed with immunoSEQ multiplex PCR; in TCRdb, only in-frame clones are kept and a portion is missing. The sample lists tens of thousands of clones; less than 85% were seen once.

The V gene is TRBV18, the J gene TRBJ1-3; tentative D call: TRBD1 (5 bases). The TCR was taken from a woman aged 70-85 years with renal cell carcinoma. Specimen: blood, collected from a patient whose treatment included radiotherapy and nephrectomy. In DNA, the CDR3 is TGTGCCAGCTCACCGGGGACTAGCTCTGGAAACACCATATATTTT. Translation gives CASSPGTSSGNTIYF.